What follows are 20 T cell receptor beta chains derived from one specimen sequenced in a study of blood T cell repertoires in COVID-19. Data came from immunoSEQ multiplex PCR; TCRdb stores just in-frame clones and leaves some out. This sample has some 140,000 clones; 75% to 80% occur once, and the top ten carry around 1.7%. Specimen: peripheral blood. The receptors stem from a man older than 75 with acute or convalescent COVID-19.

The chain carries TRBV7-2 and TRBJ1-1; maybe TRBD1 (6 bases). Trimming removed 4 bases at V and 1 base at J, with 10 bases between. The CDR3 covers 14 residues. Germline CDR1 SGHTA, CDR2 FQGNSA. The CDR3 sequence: CASSSQTGNTEAFF. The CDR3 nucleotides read TGTGCCAGCAGCTCCCAGACAGGGAACACTGAAGCTTTCTTT. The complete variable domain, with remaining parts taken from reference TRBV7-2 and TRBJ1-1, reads GAGVSQSPSNKVTEKGKDVELRCDPISGHTALYWYRQSLGQGLEFLIYFQGNSAPDKSGLPSDRFSAERTGGSVSTLTIQRTQQEDSAVYLCASSSQTGNTEAFFGQGTRLTVV.

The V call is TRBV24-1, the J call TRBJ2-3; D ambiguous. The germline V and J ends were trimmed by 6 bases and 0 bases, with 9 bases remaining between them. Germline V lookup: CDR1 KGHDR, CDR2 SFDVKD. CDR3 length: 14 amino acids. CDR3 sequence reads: CATSRGSSTDTQYF. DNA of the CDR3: TGTGCCACCAGTCGCGGATCTAGCACAGATACGCAGTATTTT.

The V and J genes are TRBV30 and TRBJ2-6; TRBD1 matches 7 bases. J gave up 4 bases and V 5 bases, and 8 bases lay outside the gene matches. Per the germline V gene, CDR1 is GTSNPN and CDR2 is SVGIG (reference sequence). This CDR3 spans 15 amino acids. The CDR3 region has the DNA TGTGCCTGGCGTACGACAGGGTACGGGGCCAACGTCCTGACTTTC. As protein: CAWRTTGYGANVLTF.

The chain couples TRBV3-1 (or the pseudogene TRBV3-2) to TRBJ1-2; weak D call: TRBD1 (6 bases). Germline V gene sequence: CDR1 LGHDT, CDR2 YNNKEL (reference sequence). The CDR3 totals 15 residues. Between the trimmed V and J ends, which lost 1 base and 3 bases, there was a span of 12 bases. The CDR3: CASSQAARGHYGYTF. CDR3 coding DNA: TGTGCCAGCAGCCAAGCGGCCAGGGGCCACTATGGCTACACCTTC.

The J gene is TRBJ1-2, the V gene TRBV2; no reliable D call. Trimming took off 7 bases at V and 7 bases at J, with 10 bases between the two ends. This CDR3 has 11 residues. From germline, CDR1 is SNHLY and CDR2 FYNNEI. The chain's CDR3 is CASTVRRGYTF. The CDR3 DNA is TGTGCCAGCACCGTCAGGCGTGGCTACACCTTC.

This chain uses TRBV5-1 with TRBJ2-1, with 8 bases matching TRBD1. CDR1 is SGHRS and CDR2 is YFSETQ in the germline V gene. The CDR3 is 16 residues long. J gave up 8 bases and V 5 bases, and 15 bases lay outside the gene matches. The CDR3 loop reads CASRESRDRRYDEQFF. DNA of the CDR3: TGCGCCAGCAGAGAGAGCCGGGACAGGCGGTACGATGAGCAGTTCTTC.

The CDR3 coding sequence is TGTGCCAGCAGCTCCCTTCCCCAGGGGGCAGCGGAGCAGTACTTC. Translating gives CASSSLPQGAAEQYF. This rearrangement joins TRBV2 to TRBJ2-7, with 8 bases identical to TRBD1. V gave up 6 bases and J gave up 7 bases; unmatched junction bases: 14. Per germline, CDR1 SNHLY and CDR2 FYNNEI. CDR3 length: 15 amino acids. The full variable domain, rest sourced from reference TRBV2 and TRBJ2-7, is EPEVTQTPSHQVTQMGQEVILRCVPISNHLYFYWYRQILGQKVEFLVSFYNNEISEKSEIFDDQFSVERPDGSNFTLKIRSTKLEDSAMYFCASSSLPQGAAEQYFGPGTRLTVT.

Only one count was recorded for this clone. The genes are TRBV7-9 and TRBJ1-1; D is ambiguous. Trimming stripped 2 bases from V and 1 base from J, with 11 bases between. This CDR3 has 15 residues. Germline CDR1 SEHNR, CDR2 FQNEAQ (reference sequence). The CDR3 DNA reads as TGTGCCAGCAGCTTAACCGTGGGAGCGAACACTGAAGCTTTCTTT. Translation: CASSLTVGANTEAFF.

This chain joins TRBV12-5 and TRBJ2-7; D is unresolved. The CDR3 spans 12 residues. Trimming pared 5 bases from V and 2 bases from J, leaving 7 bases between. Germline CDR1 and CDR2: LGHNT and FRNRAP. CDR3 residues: CASGPGPYEQYF. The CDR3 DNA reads TGTGCTAGTGGTCCTGGCCCCTACGAGCAGTACTTC.

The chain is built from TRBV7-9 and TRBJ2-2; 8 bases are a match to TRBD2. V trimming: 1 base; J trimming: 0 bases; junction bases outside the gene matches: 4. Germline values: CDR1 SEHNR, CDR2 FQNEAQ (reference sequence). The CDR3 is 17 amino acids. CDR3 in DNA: TGTGCCAGCAGCTTAGGGCGGGGGGAAGCGAACACCGGGGAGCTGTTTTTT. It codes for CASSLGRGEANTGELFF.

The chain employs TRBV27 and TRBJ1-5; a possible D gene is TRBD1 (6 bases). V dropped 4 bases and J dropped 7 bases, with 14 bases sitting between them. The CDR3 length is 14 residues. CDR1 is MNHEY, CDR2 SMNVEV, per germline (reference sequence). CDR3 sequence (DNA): TGTGCCAGCAGTTCCACAGGGTGGGGGCAGCCCCAGCATTTT. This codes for CASSSTGWGQPQHF.

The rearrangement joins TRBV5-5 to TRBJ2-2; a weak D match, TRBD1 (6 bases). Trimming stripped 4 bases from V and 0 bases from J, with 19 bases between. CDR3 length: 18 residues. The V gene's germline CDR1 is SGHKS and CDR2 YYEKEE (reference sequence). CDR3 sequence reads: CASSRLLFGQSNTGELFF. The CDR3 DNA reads TGTGCCAGCAGCCGTCTTTTGTTCGGACAGTCGAACACCGGGGAGCTGTTTTTT.

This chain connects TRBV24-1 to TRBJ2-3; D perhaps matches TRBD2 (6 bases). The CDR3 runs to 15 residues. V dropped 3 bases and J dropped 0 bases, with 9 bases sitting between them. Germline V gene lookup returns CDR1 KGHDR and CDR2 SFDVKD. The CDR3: CATSDTGTSTDTQYF. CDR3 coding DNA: TGTGCCACCAGTGATACCGGGACTAGCACAGATACGCAGTATTTT.

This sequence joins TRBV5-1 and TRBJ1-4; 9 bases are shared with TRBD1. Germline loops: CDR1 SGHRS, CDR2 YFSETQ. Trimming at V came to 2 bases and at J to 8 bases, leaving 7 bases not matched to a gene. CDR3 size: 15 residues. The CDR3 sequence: CASSLTGGMEEKLFF. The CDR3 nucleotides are TGCGCCAGCAGCTTAACAGGGGGCATGGAAGAAAAACTGTTTTTT.

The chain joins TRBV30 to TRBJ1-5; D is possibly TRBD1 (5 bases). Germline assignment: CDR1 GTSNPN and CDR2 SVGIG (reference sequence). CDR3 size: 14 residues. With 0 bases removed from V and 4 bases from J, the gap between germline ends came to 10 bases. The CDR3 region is CAWSVLTANQPQHF. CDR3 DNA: TGTGCCTGGAGTGTATTGACAGCAAATCAGCCCCAGCATTTT.

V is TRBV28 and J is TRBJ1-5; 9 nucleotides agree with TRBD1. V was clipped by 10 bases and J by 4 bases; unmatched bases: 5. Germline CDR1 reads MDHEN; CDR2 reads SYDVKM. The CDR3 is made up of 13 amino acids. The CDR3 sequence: CATSDRGNQPQHF. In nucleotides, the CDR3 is TGTGCCACCTCCGACAGGGGGAATCAGCCCCAGCATTTT.

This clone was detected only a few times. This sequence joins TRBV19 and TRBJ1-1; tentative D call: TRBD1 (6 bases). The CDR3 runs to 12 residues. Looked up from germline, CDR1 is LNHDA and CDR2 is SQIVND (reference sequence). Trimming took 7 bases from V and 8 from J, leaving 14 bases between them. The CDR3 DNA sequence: TGTGCCAGTAAAACCCGAACAGGGGAAGCTTTCTTT. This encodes CASKTRTGEAFF.

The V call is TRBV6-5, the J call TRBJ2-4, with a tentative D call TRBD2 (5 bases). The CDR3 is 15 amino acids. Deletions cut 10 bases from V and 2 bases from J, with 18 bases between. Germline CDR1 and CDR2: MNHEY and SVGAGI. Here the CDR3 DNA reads TGTGCCACCCGGGCCGAGGAGGATACCAAAAACATTCAGTACTTC. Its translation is CATRAEEDTKNIQYF.

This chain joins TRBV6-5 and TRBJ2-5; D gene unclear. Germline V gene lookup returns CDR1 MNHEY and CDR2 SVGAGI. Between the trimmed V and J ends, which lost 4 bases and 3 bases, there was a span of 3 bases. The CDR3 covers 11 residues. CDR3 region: CASSFEETQYF. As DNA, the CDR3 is TGTGCCAGCAGTTTCGAAGAGACCCAGTACTTC.

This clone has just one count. The CDR3 coding sequence is TGTGCCAGCCGAATTAGTAACGAGCAGTACTTC. Its protein product is CASRISNEQYF. J is TRBJ2-7 and V is TRBV18, with unresolved D. CDR3 length equals 11 residues. V was shortened by 8 bases and J by 5 bases, with 10 bases between the two germline ends. Germline V gives CDR1 KGHSH, CDR2 LQKENI.